The 15 T cell receptor beta chains given below trace back to one sample, sequenced in a study of cytomegalovirus exposure and HLA in healthy donors. PCR amplification relied on 60 Vbeta primers (plus 13 Jbeta primers). The data were produced by immunoSEQ multiplex PCR, yet TCRdb's version contains in-frame clones alone and is incomplete. The table includes some 95,000 clones, 55% to 75% detected once. The sequenced sample was PBMCs. These receptors came from a woman aged 18-35 years in good health and CMV-seropositive.

This chain's CDR3 is CASSIRGVGNTEAFF. CDR3 sequence (DNA): TGTGCCAGTAGTATCAGGGGGGTTGGAAACACTGAAGCTTTCTTT. The chain has TRBV19 and TRBJ1-1; 7 bases map to TRBD1. The CDR3 loop spans 15 amino acids. Germline V gene sequence: CDR1 LNHDA, CDR2 SQIVND (reference sequence). V lost 3 bases to trimming and J lost 2 bases; unmatched junction nucleotides: 6.

V gene TRBV23-1 combines with J gene TRBJ1-6, with a tentative D call TRBD1 (6 bases). TRBV23-1 is an open reading frame whose function is uncertain. This CDR3 is built from 14 residues. The V gene lost 6 bases and the J gene lost 7 bases, with 13 bases spanning the gap. In nucleotides, the CDR3 is TGCGCCAGCAGCCACAGGGCTTGGAATTCACCCCTCCACTTT. Protein product: CASSHRAWNSPLHF.

The chain recombines TRBV6-5 with TRBJ1-5; no definite D call. The germline gives CDR1 MNHEY, CDR2 SVGAGI. V was cut by 5 bases and J by 3 bases, with 11 bases left in between. The CDR3 length is 14 residues. Here the CDR3 reads CASSPGFVNQPQHF. As DNA, the CDR3 is TGTGCCAGCAGTCCCGGTTTTGTCAATCAGCCCCAGCATTTT.

The rearrangement joins TRBV5-6 to TRBJ1-2; no clear D gene. The CDR3 extends over 13 amino acids. V lost 0 bases and J 5 bases, leaving 8 bases between the germline ends. Germline CDR1 SGHDT, CDR2 YYEEEE. The CDR3 DNA reads TGTGCCAGCAGCTTGGGGACTACTTATGGCTACACCTTC. The encoded protein is CASSLGTTYGYTF.

The chain carries TRBV15 and TRBJ2-2, with a tentative D call TRBD1 (6 bases). CDR1 is LNHNV, CDR2 YYDKDF, per germline (reference sequence). V was clipped by 5 bases and J by 3 bases, with 16 bases between them. This CDR3 has 16 amino acids. In DNA form, the CDR3 reads TGTGCCACCAGCGAGGTCCAGGGGCGTCACACCGGGGAGCTGTTTTTT. Residues: CATSEVQGRHTGELFF.

This sequence joins TRBV6-1 and TRBJ1-1; 8 nucleotides align to TRBD1. V gave up 2 bases and J gave up 5 bases; unmatched junction bases: 10. CDR1 is MNHNS and CDR2 is SASEGT in the germline V gene. The CDR3 covers 16 residues. In DNA, the CDR3 is TGTGCCAGCAGTGAACCTCGCCAGGGGGCGAGGACTGAAGCTTTCTTT. Its translation: CASSEPRQGARTEAFF.

The chain is built from TRBV6-1 and TRBJ1-2; the D gene is possibly TRBD1 (5 bases). Germline V gene sequence: CDR1 MNHNS, CDR2 SASEGT. CDR3 size: 16 residues. The germline V and J ends were trimmed by 2 bases and 5 bases, with 18 bases remaining between them. CDR3: CASSEMKGLMEYGYTF. The CDR3 DNA reads as TGTGCCAGCAGTGAAATGAAGGGGTTAATGGAGTATGGCTACACCTTC.

The sample holds one count of this clone. The chain recombines TRBV4-3 with TRBJ1-2; D not resolved. The germline V and J ends were trimmed by 1 base and 7 bases, with 13 bases remaining between them. Germline CDR1 reads LGHNA; CDR2 reads YSLEER. This CDR3 region has 14 residues. In DNA, the CDR3 is TGCGCCAGCAGCCAAGTCCCAAGCTACGGTGGCTACACCTTC. It codes for CASSQVPSYGGYTF.

CDR3 protein: CASRRTGEIGRETQYF. DNA for the CDR3: TGTGCCAGCAGACGGACAGGGGAGATAGGTCGAGAGACCCAGTACTTC. The gene calls are TRBV6-6 and TRBJ2-5; 9 nucleotides line up with TRBD1. The germline V gene has CDR1 MNHNY and CDR2 SVGAGI (reference sequence). Trimming at V came to 6 bases and at J to 4 bases, leaving 12 bases not matched to a gene. The CDR3 runs to 16 residues.

This chain joins TRBV10-3 and TRBJ2-1, with D perhaps TRBD2 (5 bases). Trimming shortened V by 8 bases and J by 8 bases, and 19 bases separated the two germline ends. The CDR3 runs 14 residues. Germline V gene lookup returns CDR1 ENHRY and CDR2 SYGVKD. CDR3 bases: TGTGCCATCCGGCGGGCCGGGCGGACGGATGAGCAGTTCTTC. Encoded protein: CAIRRAGRTDEQFF.

The chain is built from TRBV4-3 and TRBJ2-1, with 8 bases that match TRBD2. J was trimmed by 3 bases and V by 0 bases; bases with no gene match: 7. The CDR3 is 17 amino acids. Germline loops: CDR1 LGHNA, CDR2 YSLEER. CDR3 protein: CASSQEVLADDYNEQFF. The DNA for the CDR3 is TGCGCCAGCAGCCAAGAAGTACTAGCGGACGACTACAATGAGCAGTTCTTC.

The chain has TRBV7-6 and TRBJ1-2, with TRBD1 as a possible D gene (6 bases). Germline loops: CDR1 SGHVS, CDR2 FNYEAQ. This CDR3 has 14 amino acids. V lost 5 bases and J 2 bases, leaving 12 bases between the germline ends. CDR3 nucleotides: TGTGCCAGCAGCCCCGGGGGGCCCAACTATGGCTACACCTTC. It encodes CASSPGGPNYGYTF.

The gene calls are TRBV7-9 and TRBJ2-3, with 8 bases identical to TRBD2. CDR1 SEHNR and CDR2 FQNEAQ come from the germline V gene (reference sequence). The CDR3 is 17 residues long. V was pared by 2 bases and J by 0 bases, with 7 bases of the junction left unmatched. The CDR3 DNA is TGTGCCAGCAGCTTACCTTCGGGAGGGAGGAGCACAGATACGCAGTATTTT. This sequence encodes CASSLPSGGRSTDTQYF. Drawing the rest from reference TRBV7-9 and TRBJ2-3, the complete variable domain is DTGVSQNPRHKITKRGQNVTFRCDPISEHNRLYWYRQTLGQGPEFLTYFQNEAQLEKSRLLSDRFSAERPKGSFSTLEIQRTEQGDSAMYLCASSLPSGGRSTDTQYFGPGTRLTVL.

The rearrangement joins TRBV28 to TRBJ1-1; 7 bases map to TRBD1. With V trimmed by 3 bases and J by 0 bases, 7 bases remained unmatched. The CDR3 is 16 amino acids. CDR1 is MDHEN and CDR2 is SYDVKM in the germline V gene. The DNA for the CDR3 is TGTGCCAGCAGTTTCCTAGGGGGCGGGATGAACACTGAAGCTTTCTTT. Its translation: CASSFLGGGMNTEAFF.

V gene TRBV2 combines with J gene TRBJ1-4; D is uncertain. The CDR3 consists of 14 residues. The germline V and J ends were trimmed by 6 bases and 3 bases, with 11 bases remaining between them. Germline lookup yields CDR1 SNHLY and CDR2 FYNNEI. CDR3 coding DNA: TGTGCCAGCAGGGCGGCGGTTTCTAATGAAAAACTGTTTTTT. Its translation is CASRAAVSNEKLFF.